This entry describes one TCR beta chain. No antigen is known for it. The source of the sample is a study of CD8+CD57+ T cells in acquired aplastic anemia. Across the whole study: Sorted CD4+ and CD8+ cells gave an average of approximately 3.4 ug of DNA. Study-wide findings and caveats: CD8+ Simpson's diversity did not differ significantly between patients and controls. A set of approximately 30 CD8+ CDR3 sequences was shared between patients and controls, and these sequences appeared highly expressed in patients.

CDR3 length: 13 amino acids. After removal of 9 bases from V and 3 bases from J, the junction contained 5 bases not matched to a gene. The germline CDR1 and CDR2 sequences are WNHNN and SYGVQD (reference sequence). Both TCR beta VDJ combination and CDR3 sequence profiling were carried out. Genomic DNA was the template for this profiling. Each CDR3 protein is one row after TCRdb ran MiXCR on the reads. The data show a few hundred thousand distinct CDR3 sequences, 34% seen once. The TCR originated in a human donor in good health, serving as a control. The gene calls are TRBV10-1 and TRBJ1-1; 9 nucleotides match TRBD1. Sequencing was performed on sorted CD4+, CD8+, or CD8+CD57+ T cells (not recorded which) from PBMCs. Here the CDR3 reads CARDRGEYTEAFF. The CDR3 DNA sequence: TGCGCCAGGGACAGGGGTGAGTACACTGAAGCTTTCTTT.